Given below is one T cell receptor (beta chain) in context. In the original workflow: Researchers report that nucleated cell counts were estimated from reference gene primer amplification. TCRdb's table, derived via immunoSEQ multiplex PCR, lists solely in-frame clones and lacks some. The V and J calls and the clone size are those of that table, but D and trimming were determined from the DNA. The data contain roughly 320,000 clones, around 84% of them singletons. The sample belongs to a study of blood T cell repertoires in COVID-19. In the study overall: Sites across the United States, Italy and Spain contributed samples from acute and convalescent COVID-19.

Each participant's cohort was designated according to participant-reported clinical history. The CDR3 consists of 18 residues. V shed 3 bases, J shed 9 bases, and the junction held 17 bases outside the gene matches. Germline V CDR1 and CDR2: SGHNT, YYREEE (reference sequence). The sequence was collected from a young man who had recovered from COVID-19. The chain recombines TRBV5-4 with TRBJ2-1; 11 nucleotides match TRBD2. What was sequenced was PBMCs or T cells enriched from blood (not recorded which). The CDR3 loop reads CASSSRKVAGGTGSEQFF. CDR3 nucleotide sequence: TGTGCCAGCAGCTCCCGCAAGGTAGCGGGGGGGACTGGTAGTGAGCAGTTCTTC.